These 7 T cell receptor beta chains originate from one sample sequenced in a study of beta chain features in type 1 diabetes (dated by TCRdb to the late 2010s). The receptor library was made with the immunoSEQ multiplex PCR assay. The High Capacity cDNA Reverse Transcription Kit was used to reverse transcribe all of the isolated RNA, meaning that expressed TCRB transcripts were what got sequenced. TCRdb provides this immuneACCESS table in a form limited to in-frame rearrangements. Some clones are lacking; in checked studies, under half of them reflect an unresolved V gene, and why the rest are absent is not known. The sample records around 450,000 clones, approximately 10% of which are singletons. Of the sample, less than 0.06% is held by the ten largest clones. Sequenced material: naive CD4+ T cells from blood. Explained via the paper, the cell subset or site label denotes: true naive CD4+ T cells. These receptor sequences come from a woman in her late teens or twenties in good health.

The gene calls are TRBV5-6 and TRBJ1-1; D unresolved. Germline CDR1 reads SGHDT; CDR2 reads YYEEEE. Trimming left V 1 base short and J 2 bases short, with 9 bases between. This CDR3 is built from 14 residues. The CDR3 DNA reads as TGTGCCAGCAGCTTGAGGACGGCCAACACTGAAGCTTTCTTT. It codes for CASSLRTANTEAFF.

This clone was observed a few times. The chain combines TRBV14 with TRBJ1-4, with 7 bases aligning to TRBD1. There are 15 residues in the CDR3. The V segment lost 4 bases and the J segment 4 bases; nucleotides outside the gene matches: 6. Germline CDR1 and CDR2: SGHDN and FVKESK. The CDR3 sequence: CASSPDRRGNEKLFF. For the CDR3, the DNA is TGTGCCAGCAGCCCGGACAGGCGGGGTAATGAAAAACTGTTTTTT.

This clone was seen a few times. This chain links TRBV28 with TRBJ2-1; 7 nucleotides line up with TRBD1. The CDR3 extends over 11 amino acids. Unmatched junction bases numbered 8, after V lost 6 bases and J lost 15 bases. Germline loops: CDR1 MDHEN, CDR2 SYDVKM. The CDR3 DNA follows: TGTGCCAGCAGCTCGCTGACAGGGTGGTTCTTC. Its protein is CASSSLTGWFF.

The count of this clone is one. In DNA form, the CDR3 reads TGTGCCAGCAGCCTGTGGCTGGGGGGAATGAACACTGAAGCTTTCTTT. Its translation: CASSLWLGGMNTEAFF. V and J are TRBV4-2 and TRBJ1-1; the D gene is possibly TRBD1 (5 bases). This CDR3 is 16 amino acids long. Per the germline V gene, CDR1 is LGHNA and CDR2 is YNFKEQ. Trimming took off 4 bases at V and 0 bases at J, with 15 bases between the two ends.

The chain is built from TRBV6-1 and TRBJ2-5; TRBD2 matches 10 bases. The V gene end was trimmed by 6 bases and the J gene end by 1 base; junction bases not matched to a gene: 2. There are 14 residues in the CDR3. Germline loops: CDR1 MNHNS, CDR2 SASEGT. The CDR3 here is CASRVAGGQETQYF. The CDR3 nucleotides read TGTGCCAGCAGAGTAGCGGGGGGCCAAGAGACCCAGTACTTC.

The chain is built from TRBV19 and TRBJ2-5; 7 positions match TRBD1. The CDR3 consists of 13 residues. Per the germline V gene, CDR1 is LNHDA and CDR2 is SQIVND (reference sequence). Trimming at V came to 4 bases and at J to 5 bases, leaving 4 bases not matched to a gene. CDR3 protein: CASSRTGFETQYF. CDR3 coding DNA: TGTGCCAGTAGTAGGACAGGTTTTGAGACCCAGTACTTC.

This clone showed up just a few times. The chain has TRBV2 and TRBJ2-2; unclear D gene. CDR1 is SNHLY, CDR2 FYNNEI, per germline. V dropped 4 bases and J dropped 1 base, with 4 bases sitting between them. The CDR3 is 13 amino acids. CDR3 region: CASSVENTGELFF. CDR3 in DNA: TGTGCCAGCAGTGTGGAGAACACCGGGGAGCTGTTTTTT.